These 29 T cell receptor beta chains came from one sample sequenced in a study of PD-1 blockade in classical Hodgkin lymphoma. Some clones are missing from TCRdb's copy, which holds only in-frame ones; the method was immunoSEQ multiplex PCR. The repertoire holds 96,000 or so clones, with about 92% as singletons. Time point reported: cycle 4 day 1 (C4D1), after 5 to 7 weeks of nivolumab. The patients all showed relapse after autologous stem cell transplantation, while their brentuximab vedotin exposure varied. The sequences come from peripheral blood mononuclear cells (PBMCs), collected before the fourth cycle of nivolumab. The source of these receptors is a human donor with classical Hodgkin lymphoma.

This sequence joins TRBV30 and TRBJ1-2; D not resolved. The CDR3 extends over 11 amino acids. The germline V gene has CDR1 GTSNPN and CDR2 SVGIG (reference sequence). Trimming stripped 5 bases from V and 4 bases from J, with 8 bases between. The CDR3 here is CAWSEFYGYTF. The CDR3 nucleotides read TGTGCCTGGTCAGAGTTCTATGGCTACACCTTC.

This CDR3 reads CASSQDRDTEAFF. In DNA, the CDR3 is TGTGCCAGCAGCCAGGACCGGGACACTGAAGCTTTCTTT. The chain links TRBV5-6 to TRBJ1-1; D unclear. This CDR3 spans 13 amino acids. Trimming left V 4 bases short and J 3 bases short, with 10 bases between. Germline CDR1 and CDR2: SGHDT and YYEEEE.

V usage is TRBV11-3 and J usage is TRBJ2-1, with 10 nucleotides matching TRBD2. Trimming cost V 1 base and J 6 bases; bases outside gene matches: 6. The CDR3 loop spans 16 amino acids. Germline V gene data show CDR1 as SGHNT and CDR2 as YENEEA. The CDR3 DNA reads as TGTGCCAGCAGCTTAGGAGCTAGCGGGAGTCTCAATGAGCAGTTCTTC. Amino acids: CASSLGASGSLNEQFF.

In DNA, the CDR3 is TGCAGCGTTGAGACAGGCCTCACAGATACGCAGTATTTT. Translated, it gives CSVETGLTDTQYF. The chain uses TRBV29-1 and TRBJ2-3, with TRBD1 as a possible D gene (6 bases). V lost 3 bases to trimming and J lost 2 bases, with 9 bases between them. CDR3 size: 13 residues. CDR1 and CDR2 (germline): SQVTM, ANQGSEA.

V is TRBV29-1 and J is TRBJ2-7; 10 nucleotides match TRBD2. CDR3 length equals 15 residues. V lost 2 bases, J lost 6 bases, and 10 bases stayed unmatched. The germline CDR1 and CDR2 sequences are SQVTM and ANQGSEA. CDR3 loop: CSVEFVLAGVREQYF. The CDR3 nucleotides read TGCAGCGTTGAATTCGTCCTAGCGGGAGTTCGCGAGCAGTACTTC.

The chain couples TRBV30 to TRBJ1-1; D not certain. Germline loops: CDR1 GTSNPN, CDR2 SVGIG (reference sequence). This CDR3 region has 11 residues. V was trimmed by 4 bases and J by 11 bases, leaving 14 bases between them. CDR3 DNA: TGTGCCTGGAAATCAAGGAGGGATGCTTTCTTT. Encoded protein: CAWKSRRDAFF.

V gene TRBV11-2 combines with J gene TRBJ1-5; no clear D gene. This CDR3 has 14 residues. Trimming left V 3 bases short and J 0 bases short, with 6 bases between. In germline, CDR1 is SGHAT, CDR2 FQNNGV. The CDR3 spells CASSLSSSNQPQHF. Written as DNA, the CDR3 is TGTGCCAGCAGCTTGTCCAGTAGCAATCAGCCCCAGCATTTT.

The chain has TRBV18 and TRBJ1-5; D unresolved. The CDR3 contains 14 residues. Germline loops: CDR1 KGHSH, CDR2 LQKENI. V gave up 0 bases and J gave up 4 bases, with 7 bases separating them. The CDR3 here is CASSPPGRNQPQHF. CDR3 nucleotide sequence: TGTGCCAGCTCACCACCGGGCCGTAATCAGCCCCAGCATTTT. Based on the CDR3 plus reference TRBV18 and TRBJ1-5, the full variable domain is NAGVMQNPRHLVRRRGQEARLRCSPMKGHSHVYWYRQLPEEGLKFMVYLQKENIIDESGMPKERFSAEFPKEGPSILRIQQVVRGDSAAYFCASSPPGRNQPQHFGDGTRLSIL.

This clone was seen a few times. The chain carries TRBV9 and TRBJ1-1, with D possibly TRBD1 on 5 matching bases. Germline V gives CDR1 SGDLS, CDR2 YYNGEE. The ends were cut back, 0 bases at V and 0 bases at J, with 9 bases in the middle. The CDR3 consists of 15 residues. CDR3 sequence: CASSVGPGLNTEAFF. The CDR3 coding sequence is TGTGCCAGCAGCGTAGGTCCAGGGCTGAACACTGAAGCTTTCTTT.

This clone was seen a single time. The genes are TRBV7-9 and TRBJ2-3, with no clear D. CDR1 and CDR2 from the germline V gene are SEHNR and FQNEAQ (reference sequence). Trimming cost V 3 bases and J 6 bases, with 4 bases left between them. This CDR3 contains 11 residues. This chain's CDR3 is CASSFSDTQYF. In nucleotides, the CDR3 is TGTGCCAGCAGCTTTTCCGATACGCAGTATTTT.

The V call is TRBV5-4, the J call TRBJ2-1, with D tentatively TRBD1 (5 bases). The CDR3 is 13 amino acids. CDR1 and CDR2 (germline): SGHNT, YYREEE (reference sequence). V was pared by 3 bases and J by 3 bases, with 7 bases between. This chain's CDR3 is CASSSTVYNEQFF. CDR3 coding DNA: TGTGCCAGCAGCTCGACAGTCTACAATGAGCAGTTCTTC.

This rearrangement joins TRBV27 to TRBJ1-1; 7 positions match TRBD1. The CDR3 extends over 14 amino acids. The V gene's germline CDR1 is MNHEY and CDR2 SMNVEV (reference sequence). Trimming took 6 bases from V and 1 from J; bases not matched to a gene: 5. Here the CDR3 reads CASSLNRGNTEAFF. The DNA of the CDR3 is TGTGCCAGCAGCCTGAACAGGGGGAACACTGAAGCTTTCTTT.

This chain joins TRBV5-1 and TRBJ2-7, with D possibly matching TRBD2 (5 bases). Trimming pared 1 base from V and 0 bases from J, leaving 11 bases between. Germline lookup yields CDR1 SGHRS and CDR2 YFSETQ. The CDR3 is 15 residues long. CDR3: CASSLNSAYSYEQYF. The CDR3 DNA sequence: TGCGCCAGCAGCTTGAATAGCGCCTACTCCTACGAGCAGTACTTC.

The chain is built from TRBV6-6 and TRBJ2-2; the D is unclear. This CDR3 region has 12 residues. Germline V lookup: CDR1 MNHNY, CDR2 SVGAGI (reference sequence). The V end lost 4 bases, the J end lost 7 bases, and 7 bases lay between the germline ends. CDR3 in amino acids: CASSLEGGELFF. For the CDR3, the DNA is TGTGCCAGCAGTTTGGAAGGCGGGGAGCTGTTTTTT.

The V gene is TRBV18, the J gene TRBJ2-5; TRBD2 matches 7 bases. Unmatched junction bases numbered 11, after V lost 5 bases and J lost 2 bases. The CDR3 covers 16 residues. The germline gives CDR1 KGHSH, CDR2 LQKENI. CDR3 sequence: CASSRVLKGLQETQYF. The CDR3 coding sequence is TGTGCCAGCTCAAGGGTCCTTAAGGGACTACAAGAGACCCAGTACTTC. Full variable domain (remainder filled in from reference TRBV18 and TRBJ2-5): NAGVMQNPRHLVRRRGQEARLRCSPMKGHSHVYWYRQLPEEGLKFMVYLQKENIIDESGMPKERFSAEFPKEGPSILRIQQVVRGDSAAYFCASSRVLKGLQETQYFGPGTRLLVL.

This clone was counted only a few times. V is TRBV28 and J is TRBJ1-2, with D perhaps matching TRBD1 (6 bases). This CDR3 is 13 amino acids long. Germline CDR1 and CDR2: MDHEN and SYDVKM. V was clipped by 4 bases and J by 8 bases, with 14 bases between them. The CDR3 DNA sequence: TGTGCCAGCAGTTCTTGGGGGCGTGGAGGCTACACCTTC. Encoded protein: CASSSWGRGGYTF.

The CDR3 protein is CASSPLSGQALFF. DNA of the CDR3: TGTGCCAGCAGTCCCCTGAGCGGGCAAGCTCTGTTTTTT. The genes are TRBV6-6 and TRBJ1-4; unclear D gene. V lost 5 bases, J lost 14 bases, and 18 bases lay in between. The germline CDR1 and CDR2 sequences are MNHNY and SVGAGI (reference sequence). CDR3 length equals 13 residues.

The V call is TRBV19, the J call TRBJ2-6; no definite D call. The CDR3 totals 15 residues. V lost 3 bases and J 1 base, leaving 7 bases between the germline ends. Germline assignment: CDR1 LNHDA and CDR2 SQIVND (reference sequence). CDR3 bases: TGTGCCAGTAGTATGATGAGATCTGGGGCCAACGTCCTGACTTTC. It specifies CASSMMRSGANVLTF.

The rearrangement uses TRBV2 and TRBJ1-5; 7 nucleotides match TRBD1. The CDR3 extends over 16 amino acids. CDR1 and CDR2 from the germline V gene are SNHLY and FYNNEI. The trim removed 6 bases at V and 0 bases at J, leaving 8 bases unmatched. CDR3 region: CASRETGTDSNQPQHF. Written as DNA, the CDR3 is TGTGCCAGCAGGGAGACAGGGACCGATAGCAATCAGCCCCAGCATTTT. Supplemented by reference TRBV2 and TRBJ1-5, the full variable domain reads EPEVTQTPSHQVTQMGQEVILRCVPISNHLYFYWYRQILGQKVEFLVSFYNNEISEKSEIFDDQFSVERPDGSNFTLKIRSTKLEDSAMYFCASRETGTDSNQPQHFGDGTRLSIL.

V is TRBV7-8 and J is TRBJ1-1, with D possibly matching TRBD1 (5 bases). The CDR3 loop spans 16 amino acids. Germline assignment: CDR1 SGHVS and CDR2 FQNEAQ. V was pared by 1 base and J by 6 bases, with 18 bases between. Here the CDR3 reads CASSLGQSGLMSEAFF. The CDR3 bases are TGTGCCAGCAGCTTAGGACAGAGTGGGTTAATGTCTGAAGCTTTCTTT.

The rearrangement links TRBV28 to TRBJ1-1; D is unresolved. V lost 4 bases to trimming and J lost 0 bases, with 12 bases between them. CDR3 length: 15 residues. Germline lookup yields CDR1 MDHEN and CDR2 SYDVKM. In nucleotides, the CDR3 is TGTGCCAGCAGTTCCCCCGCAGGTATGAACACTGAAGCTTTCTTT. Translating gives CASSSPAGMNTEAFF.

The gene calls are TRBV27 and TRBJ1-4, with a tentative D call TRBD1 (5 bases). V dropped 11 bases and J dropped 8 bases, with 18 bases sitting between them. There are 13 residues in the CDR3. Germline CDR1 is MNHEY and CDR2 is SMNVEV (reference sequence). CDR3 amino acids: CASRGGVVEKLFF. The DNA for the CDR3 is TGTGCCTCACGGGGGGGGGTCGTCGAAAAACTGTTTTTT.

The chain couples TRBV15 to TRBJ2-7; D is undetermined. The CDR3 consists of 15 residues. V dropped 1 base and J dropped 4 bases, with 14 bases sitting between them. Germline CDR1 and CDR2: LNHNV and YYDKDF (reference sequence). CDR3 loop: CATSRVRDTPYEQYF. The CDR3 coding sequence is TGTGCCACCAGCAGAGTTCGCGATACCCCTTACGAGCAGTACTTC.

The rearrangement uses TRBV30 and TRBJ1-1; TRBD1 might be the D (6 bases). The CDR3 is 13 residues long. The V and J ends lost 5 bases and 9 bases respectively, with 19 bases between them. Per germline, CDR1 GTSNPN and CDR2 SVGIG (reference sequence). DNA of the CDR3: TGTGCCTGGCAACAATCTCCGGGGGGCAAAGCTTTCTTT. Protein: CAWQQSPGGKAFF.

The V call is TRBV18, the J call TRBJ2-1; no clear D. V gave up 2 bases and J gave up 7 bases, with 3 bases separating them. This CDR3 contains 11 residues. Per the germline V gene, CDR1 is KGHSH and CDR2 is LQKENI. The CDR3 DNA follows: TGTGCCAGCTCACCAATGAATGAGCAGTTCTTC. Amino acid sequence: CASSPMNEQFF. The full variable domain, rest sourced from reference TRBV18 and TRBJ2-1, is NAGVMQNPRHLVRRRGQEARLRCSPMKGHSHVYWYRQLPEEGLKFMVYLQKENIIDESGMPKERFSAEFPKEGPSILRIQQVVRGDSAAYFCASSPMNEQFFGPGTRLTVL.

This chain uses TRBV19 with TRBJ2-7; maybe TRBD2 (5 bases). The ends were cut back, 5 bases at V and 2 bases at J, with 19 bases in the middle. The CDR3 loop spans 16 amino acids. Germline loops: CDR1 LNHDA, CDR2 SQIVND (reference sequence). CDR3 sequence (DNA): TGTGCCAGTAGTCCCGCGTCGCCGAGGGCGCCCTACGAGCAGTACTTC. This translates into CASSPASPRAPYEQYF.

The chain uses TRBV6-6 and TRBJ2-2; either TRBD1 or TRBD2 may supply D (5 bases each). Germline values: CDR1 MNHNY, CDR2 SVGAGI (reference sequence). With 8 bases removed from V and 4 bases from J, the gap between germline ends came to 17 bases. This CDR3 is 15 amino acids long. The CDR3: CASSSIQGRTGELFF. Here the CDR3 DNA reads TGTGCCAGCTCGTCCATCCAGGGACGCACCGGGGAGCTGTTTTTT.

The chain links TRBV4-1 to TRBJ2-5; 8 bases fit TRBD2. CDR1 is MGHRA, CDR2 YSYEKL, per germline. The CDR3 sequence is 16 residues long. V was pared by 1 base and J by 3 bases, with 7 bases of the junction left unmatched. CDR3 DNA sequence: TGCGCCAGCAGCCAAGGCTTGACTAGCGCTGAAGAGACCCAGTACTTC. Its translation: CASSQGLTSAEETQYF.

The chain has TRBV6-4 and TRBJ2-5; D perhaps matches TRBD2 (7 bases). The CDR3 has 15 residues. Germline V gene sequence: CDR1 MRHNA, CDR2 SNTAGT. V was shortened by 6 bases and J by 0 bases, with 14 bases between the two germline ends. DNA for the CDR3: TGTGCCAGCAGCCCCCCGGGGGGCAACCAAGAGACCCAGTACTTC. Translated, it gives CASSPPGGNQETQYF.